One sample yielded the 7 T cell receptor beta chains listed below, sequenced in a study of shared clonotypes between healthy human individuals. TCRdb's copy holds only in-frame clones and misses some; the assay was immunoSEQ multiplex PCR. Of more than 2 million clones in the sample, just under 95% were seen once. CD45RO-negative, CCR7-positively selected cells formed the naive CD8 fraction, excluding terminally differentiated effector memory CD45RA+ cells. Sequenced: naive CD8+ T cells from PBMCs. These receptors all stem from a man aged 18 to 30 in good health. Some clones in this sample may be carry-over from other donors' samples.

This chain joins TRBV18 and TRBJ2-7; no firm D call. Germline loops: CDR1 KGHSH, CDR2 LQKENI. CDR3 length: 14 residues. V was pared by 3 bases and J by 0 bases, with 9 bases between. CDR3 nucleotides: TGTGCCAGCTCACCCGCCTTGAGCTCCTACGAGCAGTACTTC. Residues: CASSPALSSYEQYF.

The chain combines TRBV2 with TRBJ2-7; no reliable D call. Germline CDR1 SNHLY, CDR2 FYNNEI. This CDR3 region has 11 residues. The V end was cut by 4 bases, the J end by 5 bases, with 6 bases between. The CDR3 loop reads CASSGIHEQYF. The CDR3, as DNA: TGTGCCAGCAGTGGTATCCACGAGCAGTACTTC. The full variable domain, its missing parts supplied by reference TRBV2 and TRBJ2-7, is EPEVTQTPSHQVTQMGQEVILRCVPISNHLYFYWYRQILGQKVEFLVSFYNNEISEKSEIFDDQFSVERPDGSNFTLKIRSTKLEDSAMYFCASSGIHEQYFGPGTRLTVT.

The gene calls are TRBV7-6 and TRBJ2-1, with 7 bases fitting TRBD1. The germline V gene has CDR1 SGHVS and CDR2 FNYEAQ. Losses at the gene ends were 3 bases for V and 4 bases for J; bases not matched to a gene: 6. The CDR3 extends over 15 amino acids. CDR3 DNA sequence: TGTGCCAGCAGCTTGACAGGGCGAGGATACAATGAGCAGTTCTTC. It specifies CASSLTGRGYNEQFF. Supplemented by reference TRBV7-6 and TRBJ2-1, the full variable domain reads GAGVSQSPRYKVTKRGQDVALRCDPISGHVSLYWYRQALGQGPEFLTYFNYEAQQDKSGLPNDRFSAERPEGSISTLTIQRTEQRDSAMYRCASSLTGRGYNEQFFGPGTRLTVL.

DNA for the CDR3: TGTGCCAGCAGCTCACAGTTGTCCTACGAGCAGTACTTC. Translation gives CASSSQLSYEQYF. The J gene is TRBJ2-7, the V gene TRBV7-9; D call uncertain. The CDR3 is 13 amino acids. CDR1 SEHNR and CDR2 FQNEAQ come from the germline V gene (reference sequence). V was clipped by 4 bases and J by 1 base, with 8 bases between them.

The CDR3 is CASRTGQGDYGYTF. In DNA form, the CDR3 reads TGTGCCAGCAGGACCGGACAGGGGGACTATGGCTACACCTTC. The chain couples TRBV7-8 to TRBJ1-2, with 10 bases matching TRBD1. Trimming cost V 6 bases and J 3 bases; bases outside gene matches: 4. Germline V gene data show CDR1 as SGHVS and CDR2 as FQNEAQ. This CDR3 region has 14 residues. Variable domain in full (rest from reference TRBV7-8 and TRBJ1-2): GAGVSQSPRYKVAKRGQDVALRCDPISGHVSLFWYQQALGQGPEFLTYFQNEAQLDKSGLPSDRFFAERPEGSVSTLKIQRTQQEDSAVYLCASRTGQGDYGYTFGSGTRLTVV.

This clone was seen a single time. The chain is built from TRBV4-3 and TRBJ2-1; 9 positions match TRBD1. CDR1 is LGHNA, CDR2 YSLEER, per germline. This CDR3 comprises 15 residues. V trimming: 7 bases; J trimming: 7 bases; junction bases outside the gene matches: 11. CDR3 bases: TGCGCCAGCACCAAGGACAGGGGAGGGAGGAATGAGCAGTTCTTC. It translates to CASTKDRGGRNEQFF.

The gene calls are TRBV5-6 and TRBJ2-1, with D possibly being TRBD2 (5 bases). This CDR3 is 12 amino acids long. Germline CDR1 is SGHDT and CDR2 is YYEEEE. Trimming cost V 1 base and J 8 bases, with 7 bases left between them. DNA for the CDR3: TGTGCCAGCAGCTTGCGGGGTCATGAGCAGTTCTTC. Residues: CASSLRGHEQFF.